This record concerns one TCR beta chain sequence. The data originate from a study of T cell changes during pregnancy in multiple sclerosis. Some clones are missing from TCRdb's copy, which holds only in-frame ones; the method was immunoSEQ multiplex PCR. Of around 100,000 clones listed, 92% are singletons. The length of the CDR3 is 14 residues. CDR1 is SGHTA and CDR2 is FQGTGA in the germline V gene. Unmatched junction bases numbered 5, after V lost 5 bases and J lost 5 bases. The chain couples TRBV7-3 to TRBJ1-2; TRBD1 aligns across 10 bases. The sample consisted of peripheral blood, taken after pregnancy. The source of this sequence is a female donor with multiple sclerosis, enrolled in a pregnancy study. Here the CDR3 DNA reads TGTGCCAGCAGCCCGGACAGGGGGATTTATGGCTACACCTTC. It encodes CASSPDRGIYGYTF.